The rows below give T cell receptor beta chains drawn from one sample of a study of siplizumab effects on memory and regulatory T cells. The method was immunoSEQ multiplex PCR; TCRdb's version includes in-frame clones alone and lacks a portion of them. The table includes tens of thousands of clones, about 90% detected once. Source material: naive CD8+ T cells sorted from blood. Source of these receptors: a human donor in good health. The CDR3 runs from the conserved cysteine through the conserved F or W. The D gene is left open where the match is weak. Clone sizes are given selectively: once, few, many, or a class where the clone is expanded.

clone size: .; V gene: TRBV5-1; D gene: .; J gene: TRBJ1-1; CDR3 protein: CASSSYTVNTEAFF; CDR3 DNA: TGCGCCAGCAGCTCCTACACGGTTAACACTGAAGCTTTCTTT
clone size: .; V gene: TRBV7-6; D gene: TRBD2; J gene: TRBJ2-1; CDR3 protein: CASSLMASGRNEQFF; CDR3 DNA: TGTGCCAGCAGCTTAATGGCTAGCGGGAGGAATGAGCAGTTCTTC
clone size: .; V gene: TRBV27; D gene: .; J gene: TRBJ2-1; CDR3 protein: CASSPQGPVYNEQFF; CDR3 DNA: TGTGCCAGCAGTCCACAAGGCCCGGTATACAATGAGCAGTTCTTC
clone size: .; V gene: TRBV2; D gene: TRBD1; J gene: TRBJ2-6; CDR3 protein: CARRQGSLSGANVLTF; CDR3 DNA: TGTGCCAGGAGACAGGGCTCCCTCTCTGGGGCCAACGTCCTGACTTTC
clone size: .; V gene: TRBV7-6; D gene: .; J gene: TRBJ1-1; CDR3 protein: CASSLAFDSNTEAFF; CDR3 DNA: TGTGCCAGCAGCTTAGCGTTCGACAGCAACACTGAAGCTTTCTTT
clone size: once; V gene: TRBV28; D gene: TRBD1; J gene: TRBJ1-1; CDR3 protein: CASNRDRGTEAFF; CDR3 DNA: TGTGCCAGCAACCGGGACAGGGGAACTGAAGCTTTCTTT
clone size: .; V gene: TRBV4-1; D gene: TRBD1; J gene: TRBJ2-2; CDR3 protein: CASSRDRVAGELFF; CDR3 DNA: TGCGCCAGCAGCCGAGACAGGGTGGCCGGGGAGCTGTTTTTT
clone size: .; V gene: TRBV5-5; D gene: .; J gene: TRBJ2-7; CDR3 protein: CASTGEAYEQYF; CDR3 DNA: TGTGCCAGCACCGGTGAAGCCTACGAGCAGTACTTC
clone size: .; V gene: TRBV7-9; D gene: .; J gene: TRBJ1-2; CDR3 protein: CASSLGGLRYGYTF; CDR3 DNA: TGTGCCAGCAGCTTAGGGGGGTTGAGGTATGGCTACACCTTC
clone size: .; V gene: TRBV4-1; D gene: TRBD1; J gene: TRBJ2-7; CDR3 protein: CASSQAHRGNEQYF; CDR3 DNA: TGCGCCAGCAGCCAAGCACACAGGGGGAACGAGCAGTACTTC
clone size: .; V gene: TRBV7-6; D gene: .; J gene: TRBJ2-7; CDR3 protein: CASSSYDRLAEQYF; CDR3 DNA: TGTGCCAGCAGCTCGTATGACAGGTTAGCCGAGCAGTACTTC
clone size: .; V gene: TRBV11-2; D gene: TRBD2; J gene: TRBJ2-1; CDR3 protein: CASSWPGLAGEYNEQFF; CDR3 DNA: TGTGCCAGCAGCTGGCCGGGACTAGCGGGGGAGTACAATGAGCAGTTCTTC
clone size: once; V gene: TRBV9; D gene: .; J gene: TRBJ2-1; CDR3 protein: CASSVEGSEQFF; CDR3 DNA: TGTGCCAGCAGCGTCGAAGGGAGTGAGCAGTTCTTC
clone size: .; V gene: TRBV11-3; D gene: TRBD1; J gene: TRBJ1-1; CDR3 protein: CASSLDRDRDSLNTEAFF; CDR3 DNA: TGTGCCAGCAGCTTAGATCGAGACAGGGACTCCTTGAACACTGAAGCTTTCTTT
clone size: .; V gene: TRBV2; D gene: TRBD1; J gene: TRBJ1-3; CDR3 protein: CASSETDRGGSGNTIYF; CDR3 DNA: TGTGCCAGCAGTGAAACGGACAGGGGCGGATCTGGAAACACCATATATTTT
clone size: .; V gene: TRBV6-5; D gene: .; J gene: TRBJ1-3; CDR3 protein: CASSYLTGNTIYF; CDR3 DNA: TGTGCCAGCAGTTACTTAACCGGGAATACCATATATTTT
clone size: .; V gene: TRBV5-1; D gene: .; J gene: TRBJ2-1; CDR3 protein: CASSGHETSIGEQFF; CDR3 DNA: TGCGCCAGCAGCGGCCATGAAACGTCGATCGGTGAGCAGTTCTTC
clone size: .; V gene: TRBV6-1; D gene: .; J gene: TRBJ2-7; CDR3 protein: CASSHGSYEQYF; CDR3 DNA: TGTGCCAGCAGTCACGGCTCCTACGAGCAGTACTTC
clone size: few; V gene: TRBV7-8; D gene: .; J gene: TRBJ1-5; CDR3 protein: CASSLPEYSNQPQHF; CDR3 DNA: TGTGCCAGCAGCTTACCCGAATATAGCAATCAGCCCCAGCATTTT
clone size: .; V gene: TRBV12-5; D gene: .; J gene: TRBJ2-2; CDR3 protein: CASGLVRERVYTGELFF; CDR3 DNA: TGTGCTAGTGGTTTGGTACGCGAGCGGGTGTACACCGGGGAGCTGTTTTTT
clone size: .; V gene: TRBV10-1; D gene: .; J gene: TRBJ2-1; CDR3 protein: CASSELVLNEQFF; CDR3 DNA: TGCGCCAGCAGTGAGCTAGTCCTCAATGAGCAGTTCTTC
clone size: .; V gene: TRBV5-1; D gene: .; J gene: TRBJ2-7; CDR3 protein: CASSLVRGGGAEQYF; CDR3 DNA: TGCGCCAGCAGCTTGGTACGAGGAGGGGGCGCGGAGCAGTACTTC
clone size: .; V gene: TRBV2; D gene: TRBD2; J gene: TRBJ2-5; CDR3 protein: CSASGRAGETQYF; CDR3 DNA: TGTTCTGCTAGCGGGAGGGCCGGGGAGACCCAGTACTTC
clone size: .; V gene: TRBV7-6; D gene: TRBD2; J gene: TRBJ2-7; CDR3 protein: CASSFGTSGEPRNEQYF; CDR3 DNA: TGTGCCAGCAGCTTTGGGACTAGCGGGGAGCCTAGGAACGAGCAGTACTTC
clone size: .; V gene: TRBV7-9; D gene: .; J gene: TRBJ2-2; CDR3 protein: CASILNTGELFF; CDR3 DNA: TGTGCCAGCATCTTGAACACCGGGGAGCTGTTTTTT
clone size: .; V gene: TRBV2; D gene: .; J gene: TRBJ2-2; CDR3 protein: CASRTATNTGELFF; CDR3 DNA: TGTGCCAGCAGGACAGCTACAAACACCGGGGAGCTGTTTTTT
clone size: .; V gene: TRBV5-5; D gene: TRBD2; J gene: TRBJ2-3; CDR3 protein: CASSLDSGGAEDTQYF; CDR3 DNA: TGTGCCAGCAGCTTGGATAGCGGGGGGGCAGAGGATACGCAGTATTTT
clone size: once; V gene: TRBV10-3; D gene: .; J gene: TRBJ1-5; CDR3 protein: CAISESFYSNQPQHF; CDR3 DNA: TGTGCCATCAGTGAGTCATTCTATAGCAATCAGCCCCAGCATTTT
clone size: .; V gene: TRBV28; D gene: .; J gene: TRBJ1-2; CDR3 protein: CASSYSRDYGYTF; CDR3 DNA: TGTGCCAGCAGCTACTCCAGGGACTATGGCTACACCTTC
clone size: .; V gene: TRBV27; D gene: .; J gene: TRBJ2-7; CDR3 protein: CASSFQATHEQYF; CDR3 DNA: TGTGCCAGCAGTTTTCAAGCAACCCACGAGCAGTACTTC
clone size: .; V gene: TRBV5-1; D gene: .; J gene: TRBJ1-2; CDR3 protein: CASSLEGYGYTF; CDR3 DNA: TGCGCCAGCAGCTTGGAGGGCTATGGCTACACCTTC
clone size: once; V gene: TRBV6-5; D gene: .; J gene: TRBJ2-7; CDR3 protein: CASSYKASYEQYF; CDR3 DNA: TGTGCCAGCAGTTACAAGGCTTCCTACGAGCAGTACTTC
clone size: .; V gene: TRBV5-4; D gene: .; J gene: TRBJ2-5; CDR3 protein: CASSFSVRAGEQYF; CDR3 DNA: TGTGCCAGCAGCTTTTCGGTTCGGGCCGGGGAGCAGTACTTC